This is a list of T cell receptor beta chains from one sample in a study of CD8+ T cells in alopecia areata. TCRdb's table, derived via immunoSEQ multiplex PCR, lists solely in-frame clones and lacks some. The sample lists around 100,000 clones, around 71% occurring once. Sequences were derived from CD8+ T cells sorted from blood, sampled around week 46, from a patient treated with tofacitinib. The receptors come from a human donor with alopecia areata. The CDR3 runs from the conserved cysteine through the conserved F or W. D genes are given only for firm matches. Only part of the rows carry a size: once, few, many, or a class if the clone is expanded.

clone_size | d_call | j_call | v_call | cdr3_length | cdr3_aa | cdr3_nt
NA | TRBD2 | TRBJ2-7 | TRBV6-1 | 14 | CASSEARGDDEQYF | TGTGCCAGCAGTGAAGCGCGGGGGGACGACGAGCAGTACTTC
few | NA | TRBJ2-3 | TRBV7-8 | 15 | CASSQRQQSTDTQYF | TGTGCCAGCAGCCAACGACAGCAAAGCACAGATACGCAGTATTTT
NA | TRBD1 | TRBJ1-3 | TRBV5-1 | 15 | CASSLDRGPGNTIYF | TGCGCCAGCAGCTTGGACAGGGGGCCCGGAAACACCATATATTTT
NA | TRBD2 | TRBJ2-7 | TRBV6-5 | 14 | CASSLLAGAYEQYF | TGTGCCAGCAGTCTCCTAGCGGGGGCCTACGAGCAGTACTTC
NA | NA | TRBJ2-3 | TRBV4-3 | 17 | CASSQDLGRGWADTQYF | TGCGCCAGCAGCCAAGATCTAGGTCGGGGTTGGGCAGATACGCAGTATTTT
NA | TRBD2 | TRBJ2-1 | TRBV30 | 13 | CAWMRGANNEQFF | TGTGCCTGGATGCGGGGGGCCAACAATGAGCAGTTCTTC
NA | TRBD1 | TRBJ1-1 | TRBV19 | 14 | CASSIGEGGREAFF | TGTGCCAGTAGTATAGGCGAAGGGGGCCGTGAAGCTTTCTTT
NA | NA | TRBJ1-6 | TRBV4-3 | 15 | CASRQDPLGDSPLHF | TGCGCCAGCAGACAAGATCCCCTTGGGGATTCACCCCTCCACTTT
few | TRBD1 | TRBJ2-7 | TRBV4-3 | 16 | CASSLGYTGTEYEQYF | TGCGCCAGCAGCCTCGGGTACACCGGGACAGAATACGAGCAGTACTTC
NA | NA | TRBJ2-5 | TRBV5-1 | 14 | CASSLGQKQETQYF | TGCGCCAGCAGCTTGGGACAGAAACAAGAGACCCAGTACTTC
NA | NA | TRBJ2-1 | TRBV29-1 | 12 | CSVDILGVEQFF | TGCAGCGTTGATATACTAGGTGTTGAGCAGTTCTTC
once | NA | TRBJ2-7 | TRBV5-1 | 14 | CASSLDGTSLEQYF | TGCGCCAGCAGCTTGGACGGGACATCACTGGAGCAGTACTTC
NA | NA | TRBJ2-7 | TRBV27 | 14 | CASSLRDTSYEQYF | TGTGCCAGCAGTTTACGGGACACCTCCTACGAGCAGTACTTC
NA | NA | TRBJ2-7 | TRBV9 | 14 | CASSPPATPYEQYF | TGTGCCAGCAGCCCCCCAGCGACTCCCTACGAGCAGTACTTC
NA | NA | TRBJ2-2 | TRBV30 | 12 | CAWSLSPGELFF | TGTGCCTGGAGTTTGTCACCCGGGGAGCTGTTTTTT
NA | NA | TRBJ1-5 | TRBV6-5 | 14 | CASRGDGFNQPQHF | TGTGCCAGCAGAGGGGACGGTTTTAATCAGCCCCAGCATTTT
many | NA | TRBJ1-3 | TRBV14 | 13 | CASSVNSGNTIYF | TGTGCCAGCAGCGTGAACTCTGGAAACACCATATATTTT
few | TRBD2 | TRBJ2-7 | TRBV7-3 | 14 | CASNGSGELYEQYF | TGTGCCAGCAATGGTAGCGGGGAACTCTACGAGCAGTACTTC
NA | NA | TRBJ1-2 | TRBV6-6 | 13 | CASSYSDNYGYTF | TGTGCCAGCAGTTACTCGGATAACTATGGCTACACCTTC
NA | NA | TRBJ1-2 | TRBV6-6 | 15 | CASSYHRDNNYGYTF | TGTGCCAGCAGTTACCACCGGGACAACAACTATGGCTACACCTTC
NA | NA | TRBJ2-5 | TRBV7-2 | 16 | CASSLGLGTFQETQYF | TGTGCCAGCAGCTTAGGGTTGGGGACCTTCCAAGAGACCCAGTACTTC
many | NA | TRBJ2-7 | TRBV25-1 | 11 | CASREGYEQYF | TGTGCCAGCAGGGAGGGTTACGAGCAGTACTTC
NA | TRBD2 | TRBJ2-3 | TRBV7-7 | 15 | CASSLDGGASDTQYF | TGTGCCAGCAGCTTAGACGGGGGGGCCTCAGATACGCAGTATTTT
NA | NA | TRBJ2-1 | TRBV11-2 | 12 | CASSSPRGEQFF | TGTGCCAGCAGCTCCCCCCGGGGTGAGCAGTTCTTC
NA | NA | TRBJ2-3 | TRBV11-2 | 16 | CASSLVVSGITDTQYF | TGTGCCAGCAGCTTAGTGGTTAGCGGAATCACAGATACGCAGTATTTT
few | TRBD2 | TRBJ2-7 | TRBV7-8 | 19 | CASSSKRGDSPRFFYEQYF | TGTGCCAGCAGCTCAAAACGGGGGGATTCCCCACGATTTTTCTACGAGCAGTACTTC
once | NA | TRBJ2-1 | TRBV19 | 11 | CASSIRGEQFF | TGTGCCAGTAGTATCCGAGGTGAGCAGTTCTTC
NA | NA | TRBJ2-7 | TRBV27 | 16 | CASRELGTLADYEQYF | TGTGCCAGCAGAGAACTTGGGACTCTCGCCGACTACGAGCAGTACTTC
many | NA | TRBJ2-1 | TRBV2 | 12 | CASSDWQNEQFF | TGTGCCAGCAGTGATTGGCAGAATGAGCAGTTCTTC
NA | NA | TRBJ2-7 | TRBV6-5 | 12 | CASSGPLREQYF | TGTGCCAGCTCGGGGCCTCTCCGCGAGCAGTACTTC
NA | NA | TRBJ2-1 | TRBV5-4 | 15 | CASSQDDRGSDEQFF | TGCGCCAGCAGCCAAGATGACCGCGGAAGCGATGAGCAGTTCTTC
NA | NA | TRBJ1-5 | TRBV6-1 | 13 | CASFSEGNQPQHF | TGTGCCAGCTTTAGCGAGGGCAATCAGCCCCAGCATTTT
NA | NA | TRBJ2-7 | TRBV4-1 | 15 | CASSQLSGTSYEQYF | TGCGCCAGCAGCCAACTCTCCGGGACATCCTACGAGCAGTACTTC
NA | TRBD2 | TRBJ2-1 | TRBV5-4 | 13 | CASSSVGGNEQFF | TGTGCCAGCAGCTCGGTCGGGGGGAATGAGCAGTTCTTC
NA | TRBD2 | TRBJ2-1 | TRBV11-2 | 17 | CASSLEASGGGWQEQFF | TGTGCCAGCAGCTTAGAGGCTAGCGGGGGAGGTTGGCAGGAGCAGTTCTTC
NA | NA | TRBJ2-7 | TRBV7-9 | 13 | CASSLAGPREQYF | TGTGCCAGCAGCTTAGCTGGCCCCAGGGAGCAGTACTTC
NA | TRBD1 | TRBJ1-5 | TRBV12-5 | 15 | CASGAGQFSNQPQHF | TGTGCTAGTGGCGCGGGACAGTTTAGCAATCAGCCCCAGCATTTT
few | NA | TRBJ1-1 | TRBV28 | 12 | CATSPDRTEAFF | TGTGCCACCTCACCGGACAGAACTGAAGCTTTCTTT